This is a list of T cell receptor beta chains from one sample in a study of spatial heterogeneity in lung cancer. TCRdb re-analysed the 5' RACE reads in MiXCR, keeping a single row per CDR3 protein. The sample gives around 120,000 distinct CDR3 sequences, over 9% of which show up once; 15% to 20% is in the top ten. The sequenced sample was PBMCs, obtained at follow-up. The receptors were gathered from a male donor with early-stage non-small cell lung cancer. CDR3s leave out the opening cysteine and the closing phenylalanine or tryptophan. Rows may omit the clone size; those that give it use once, few, many or a size class.

clone_size,v_call,cdr3_aa
few,TRBV24-1,ATSDPLKTGLETQY
.,TRBV10-3,ATQPGGRGGNEQF
once,TRBV4-1,ASSPPLSDRGLEKLF
few,TRBV6-1,ASSIDRGVTYNEQF
.,TRBV24-1,ATQDRGAYNEQF
few,TRBV20-1,SARKFEGGNQPQH
.,TRBV6-5,ASSYGDRGLGANVLT
many,TRBV12-3/TRBV12-4,ASKGDTNQPQH
many,TRBV28,ASSLSPPLRTGRRNEQY
few,TRBV28,ASSSPLRGLNQPQH
.,TRBV6-1,ASRNPGAGLSSYNEQF
many,TRBV7-9,ASSLIGGTDTQY
many,TRBV5-1,ASSLIPGEDYGYT
few,TRBV7-9,ASSLLLKNTEAF
few,TRBV7-9,ASSLNAVSGSEQF
medium-sized,TRBV29-1,SVEDWTTGNTIY
many,TRBV7-9,ASSPGQSAKNIQY
.,TRBV24-1,ATSWGQGTYNEQF
.,TRBV12-3/TRBV12-4,ASSLGGYT
many,TRBV7-9,ASRPDKNTEAF
.,TRBV27,ASSWTGPNQPQH
.,TRBV3-1,ASSQGQYSNQPQH
few,TRBV7-9,ASSKQGWDQPQH
few,TRBV9,ASSVVPTPKAGTGELF
few,TRBV6-1,ASSERLGGQSTANYGYT
many,TRBV13,ASSIQTNTIY
.,TRBV20-1,SARTGSSYEQY
.,TRBV20-1,SASERHGTRYT
.,TRBV7-2,ASSYTTKPQF
.,TRBV28,ASSPEAAREQF
.,TRBV28,ASSQPREQY
many,TRBV20-1,SARTGGHGNTIY
few,TRBV20-1,SAAVVLNTEAF